Detailed here is one T cell receptor beta chain. Its target is unknown. Time point denoted: newly diagnosed GD, antithyroid drugs for less than 3 months. Preparation of the TCR library used RNA extracted from PBMCs. Criteria from the American Thyroid Association guidelines were applied to diagnose Graves' disease. The data originate from a study of regulatory T cells in long-lasting Graves disease. Study-wide results and limits: TRBV28, TRBJ1-2 and TRBJ2-5 emerged as the favored segments in persistent disease.

Construction of TCR beta libraries relied on iRepertoire HTBI primers and on Arm-PCR targeting CDR3 regions. TCRdb reprocessed the multiplex PCR reads via MiXCR and lists one record per CDR3 protein. The sample has about 530,000 distinct CDR3 sequences, about 15% seen once. The length of the CDR3 is 12 residues. Deletions cut 8 bases from V and 4 bases from J, with 9 bases between. CDR1 is WSHSY and CDR2 is SAAADI in the germline V gene. These same data were also listed under a study on T cells in Graves' hyperthyroidism and ophthalmopathy.

The sequencing here drew on peripheral blood mononuclear cells (PBMCs), taken at new diagnosis, from a patient treated with antithyroid drugs. This receptor was taken from a woman aged 35-60 years with Graves disease. The rearrangement uses TRBV10-2 and TRBJ2-1; D uncertain. The CDR3 spells CASGAGYNEQFF. CDR3 bases: TGCGCCAGCGGAGCCGGGTACAATGAGCAGTTCTTC.